Presented here are 30 T cell receptor beta chains from one specimen sequenced in a study of cytomegalovirus exposure and HLA in healthy donors. Here immunoSEQ multiplex PCR was the method, and the copy in TCRdb shows in-frame clones only, minus some. The sample carries 200,000 or so clones, more than 75% recorded once. Material: PBMCs. Source of these receptors: a young man in good health and CMV-seropositive.

The J gene is TRBJ1-1, the V gene TRBV7-9; no clear D. The CDR3 is 12 amino acids. The V end was cut by 5 bases, the J end by 7 bases, with 11 bases between. The germline V gene has CDR1 SEHNR and CDR2 FQNEAQ (reference sequence). CDR3 nucleotide sequence: TGTGCCAGCAGCACCAACAATGGTGAAGCTTTCTTT. It is translated as CASSTNNGEAFF.

The rearrangement uses TRBV11-3 and TRBJ1-1, with 8 bases matching TRBD1. Germline assignment: CDR1 SGHNT and CDR2 YENEEA. After removal of 7 bases from V and 10 bases from J, the junction contained 11 bases not matched to a gene. The CDR3 spans 13 residues. The chain's CDR3 is CASTSGRGQGAFF. DNA of the CDR3: TGTGCCAGCACCTCTGGCAGGGGGCAGGGAGCTTTCTTT.

The gene calls are TRBV5-6 and TRBJ2-7, with TRBD1 matching 10 bases. Germline lookup yields CDR1 SGHDT and CDR2 YYEEEE. The CDR3 runs 15 residues. The V segment lost 6 bases and the J segment 5 bases; nucleotides outside the gene matches: 11. As DNA, the CDR3 is TGTGCCAGCACCAAGCCCGGGACAGGGGTCCACGAGCAGTACTTC. As protein: CASTKPGTGVHEQYF.

This clone came up a few times. This chain connects TRBV19 to TRBJ2-3; perhaps TRBD1 as D (5 bases). This CDR3 spans 15 amino acids. Germline V gene lookup returns CDR1 LNHDA and CDR2 SQIVND (reference sequence). V was pared by 10 bases and J by 3 bases, with 20 bases between. CDR3 sequence reads: CATKGIKSHTDTQYF. The CDR3 DNA reads TGTGCCACAAAGGGGATCAAATCACATACAGATACGCAGTATTTT.

The CDR3 is CASSLDTSGSSYNEQFF. CDR3 nucleotide sequence: TGTGCCAGCAGCTTAGATACTAGCGGAAGCTCCTACAATGAGCAGTTCTTC. The V gene is TRBV11-2, the J gene TRBJ2-1, with 8 bases identical to TRBD2. Looked up from germline, CDR1 is SGHAT and CDR2 is FQNNGV. The CDR3 runs to 17 residues. The V gene end was trimmed by 0 bases and the J gene end by 0 bases; junction bases not matched to a gene: 4.

This chain joins TRBV27 and TRBJ2-7, with D maybe TRBD2 (6 bases). This CDR3 comprises 15 residues. V shed 4 bases and J shed 4 bases, with 17 bases lying between them. Germline V gene data show CDR1 as MNHEY and CDR2 as SMNVEV (reference sequence). The CDR3 spells CASSSPGGPWYEQYF. The CDR3 coding sequence is TGTGCCAGCAGTTCCCCCGGAGGGCCTTGGTACGAGCAGTACTTC.

The chain links TRBV6-5 to TRBJ2-1, with 12 bases matching TRBD2. The germline CDR1 and CDR2 sequences are MNHEY and SVGAGI. With V trimmed by 4 bases and J by 4 bases, 2 bases remained unmatched. The CDR3 spans 15 residues. The CDR3 protein is CASSFGTSGYNEQFF. The CDR3 nucleotides are TGTGCCAGCAGTTTCGGGACTAGCGGGTACAATGAGCAGTTCTTC.

The chain has TRBV7-9 and TRBJ2-1, with 9 nucleotides matching TRBD1. Germline assignment: CDR1 SEHNR and CDR2 FQNEAQ (reference sequence). This CDR3 region has 15 residues. The V and J ends lost 5 bases and 7 bases, in that order; junction bases with no gene match: 9. The chain's CDR3 is CASSRNRGRENEQFF. In DNA form, the CDR3 reads TGTGCCAGCAGCCGAAACAGGGGGCGGGAGAATGAGCAGTTCTTC.

The chain is built from TRBV5-8 and TRBJ2-2; 9 nucleotides agree with TRBD2. Germline V gene sequence: CDR1 SGHTS, CDR2 YDEGEE. The CDR3 is made up of 16 amino acids. The V segment lost 0 bases and the J segment 7 bases; nucleotides outside the gene matches: 7. CDR3 protein: CASSLGGRALGGELFF. DNA of the CDR3: TGTGCCAGCAGCTTGGGCGGGAGGGCCCTCGGCGGGGAGCTGTTTTTT.

V is TRBV7-3 and J is TRBJ2-2; TRBD2 agrees at 10 bases. The germline gives CDR1 SGHTA, CDR2 FQGTGA. V trimming: 5 bases; J trimming: 6 bases; junction bases outside the gene matches: 3. The CDR3 has 14 amino acids. Written as DNA, the CDR3 is TGTGCCAGCAGCCCCCTAGCGGGGGCCGGGGAGCTGTTTTTT. Its translation is CASSPLAGAGELFF.

V gene TRBV5-1 combines with J gene TRBJ2-1, with 11 bases aligning to TRBD2. The CDR3 has 16 amino acids. Unmatched junction bases numbered 8, after V lost 4 bases and J lost 5 bases. The germline V gene has CDR1 SGHRS and CDR2 YFSETQ. CDR3 coding DNA: TGCGCCAGCAGCCCGACGACTAGCGGGGTAGACAATGAGCAGTTCTTC. Encoded protein: CASSPTTSGVDNEQFF. Together with reference TRBV5-1 and TRBJ2-1, the CDR3 gives the full variable domain: KAGVTQTPRYLIKTRGQQVTLSCSPISGHRSVSWYQQTPGQGLQFLFEYFSETQRNKGNFPGRFSGRQFSNSRSEMNVSTLELGDSALYLCASSPTTSGVDNEQFFGPGTRLTVL.

On this clone itself: This CDR3 is also generated by other DNA sequences in the sample. The V call is TRBV27, the J call TRBJ1-4; 10 bases line up with TRBD1. CDR1 and CDR2 (germline): MNHEY, SMNVEV (reference sequence). V was pared by 6 bases and J by 8 bases, with 12 bases of the junction left unmatched. This CDR3 is built from 16 residues. CDR3 coding DNA: TGTGCCAGCAGAATCCGTTCCGGGACAGGGGAAGAAAAACTGTTTTTT. Its protein product is CASRIRSGTGEEKLFF.

The V call is TRBV19, the J call TRBJ1-1; 9 bases map to TRBD1. This CDR3 region has 14 residues. V shed 5 bases and J 7 bases; nucleotides not matched to a gene: 8. Germline CDR1 reads LNHDA; CDR2 reads SQIVND (reference sequence). The CDR3 coding sequence is TGTGCCAGTAGTCTAGGACAGGGGCGGATTGAAGCTTTCTTT. This encodes CASSLGQGRIEAFF.

The sample holds a few counts of this clone. V is TRBV7-2 and J is TRBJ2-1, with D possibly TRBD1 on 8 matching bases. Germline V gives CDR1 SGHTA, CDR2 FQGNSA. V lost 6 bases to trimming and J lost 1 base, with 10 bases between them. CDR3 length: 14 amino acids. CDR3 amino acids: CASRQGGSYNEQFF. The DNA of the CDR3 is TGTGCCAGCAGACAGGGGGGGTCCTACAATGAGCAGTTCTTC.

This clone occurred many times. The chain employs TRBV9 and TRBJ2-6, with 10 positions matching TRBD1. CDR1 is SGDLS and CDR2 is YYNGEE in the germline V gene. The CDR3 length is 17 residues. Unmatched junction bases numbered 4, after V lost 2 bases and J lost 2 bases. CDR3 in amino acids: CASSVRQGAPGANVLTF. DNA of the CDR3: TGTGCCAGCAGCGTCCGACAGGGGGCGCCTGGGGCCAACGTCCTGACTTTC.

V usage is TRBV30 and J usage is TRBJ2-1; 13 bases line up with TRBD2. The CDR3 has 13 amino acids. Losses at the gene ends were 3 bases for V and 15 bases for J; bases not matched to a gene: 8. The V gene's germline CDR1 is GTSNPN and CDR2 SVGIG (reference sequence). CDR3 in DNA: TGTGCCTGGAGGGTCGGACTAGCGGGAGTGGTGTTCTTC. Translation gives CAWRVGLAGVVFF.

The chain uses TRBV5-8 and TRBJ2-2; TRBD2 is a possible D gene (6 bases). Trimming stripped 3 bases from V and 4 bases from J, with 16 bases between. Germline V gives CDR1 SGHTS, CDR2 YDEGEE. The CDR3 has 16 residues. CDR3 sequence: CASSSLPGLSTGELFF. The DNA for the CDR3 is TGTGCCAGCAGCTCACTACCGGGACTCTCCACCGGGGAGCTGTTTTTT.

This clone was detected only a few times. The chain couples TRBV19 to TRBJ1-5, with 7 bases aligning to TRBD1. J was trimmed by 4 bases and V by 5 bases; bases with no gene match: 11. The germline V gene has CDR1 LNHDA and CDR2 SQIVND (reference sequence). CDR3 length equals 16 residues. The CDR3 sequence: CASSPPRGTSNQPQHF. CDR3 nucleotide sequence: TGTGCCAGTAGTCCACCCAGGGGGACCTCGAATCAGCCCCAGCATTTT.

The V and J genes are TRBV25-1 and TRBJ2-1; tentatively, D is TRBD2 (6 bases). V lost 3 bases, J lost 5 bases, and 11 bases lay in between. The CDR3 contains 14 residues. The V gene's germline CDR1 is MGHDK and CDR2 SYGVNS. The CDR3 is CASSEAREDNEQFF. The CDR3 coding sequence is TGTGCCAGCAGTGAGGCGCGGGAAGACAATGAGCAGTTCTTC.

The chain carries TRBV28 and TRBJ2-3; possible D gene TRBD2, 5 bases. Trimming took off 7 bases at V and 1 base at J, with 21 bases between the two ends. CDR1 is MDHEN and CDR2 is SYDVKM in the germline V gene. CDR3 length: 17 amino acids. CDR3 in amino acids: CASTPVGENERTDTQYF. The CDR3 DNA follows: TGTGCCAGCACCCCGGTTGGGGAGAACGAGCGCACAGATACGCAGTATTTT.

The V call is TRBV6-5, the J call TRBJ2-7; 8 bases agree with TRBD1. Germline trimming cut 6 bases from V and 7 bases from J; bases unmatched to any gene: 8. There are 13 residues in the CDR3. CDR1 and CDR2 (germline): MNHEY, SVGAGI. CDR3 DNA: TGTGCCAGCAGGGATATACAGGGGGGAGAGCAGTACTTC. Its protein is CASRDIQGGEQYF.

V usage is TRBV5-6 and J usage is TRBJ2-3; 9 bases are a match to TRBD1. V gave up 4 bases and J gave up 0 bases; unmatched junction bases: 3. CDR1 and CDR2 from the germline V gene are SGHDT and YYEEEE. The CDR3 runs to 15 residues. CDR3 region: CASSKTGGSTDTQYF. The CDR3 region has the DNA TGTGCCAGCAGCAAGACAGGGGGTAGCACAGATACGCAGTATTTT.

This clone has only a few counts. The J gene is TRBJ2-3, the V gene TRBV5-4; the D is unclear. The V end was cut by 1 base, the J end by 3 bases, with 6 bases between. The CDR3 is 13 residues long. Germline lookup yields CDR1 SGHNT and CDR2 YYREEE (reference sequence). The CDR3, as DNA: TGTGCCAGCAGCTTGCCACAAACAGATACGCAGTATTTT. It yields the protein CASSLPQTDTQYF. The full variable domain, with the rest looked up from reference TRBV5-4 and TRBJ2-3, is ETGVTQSPTHLIKTRGQQVTLRCSSQSGHNTVSWYQQALGQGPQFIFQYYREEENGRGNFPPRFSGLQFPNYSSELNVNALELDDSALYLCASSLPQTDTQYFGPGTRLTVL.

Only one count was recorded for this clone. The chain carries TRBV14 and TRBJ2-1; 8 bases match TRBD2. Per germline, CDR1 SGHDN and CDR2 FVKESK. V dropped 4 bases and J dropped 9; count of bases not matched to a gene: 11. The CDR3 covers 15 residues. The CDR3 DNA sequence: TGTGCCAGCAGCCCTGGGACTAGAAGCGAGAGTGAGCAGTTCTTC. Amino acid sequence: CASSPGTRSESEQFF.

V gene TRBV29-1 combines with J gene TRBJ1-4; a weak D match, TRBD1 (5 bases). Deletions cut 7 bases from V and 4 bases from J, with 13 bases between. Per the germline V gene, CDR1 is SQVTM and CDR2 is ANQGSEA. The CDR3 runs to 13 residues. This CDR3 is CSAFGGGNEKLFF. DNA of the CDR3: TGCAGCGCCTTTGGGGGAGGTAATGAAAAACTGTTTTTT.

This clone has a handful of counts. The J gene is TRBJ1-1, the V gene TRBV7-2; no clear D. The CDR3 spans 12 residues. Germline CDR1 reads SGHTA; CDR2 reads FQGNSA. Deletions cut 1 base from V and 7 bases from J, with 7 bases between. The CDR3 sequence is CASSLVRDEAFF. The CDR3 nucleotides are TGTGCCAGCAGCTTAGTGAGGGATGAAGCTTTCTTT.

With regard to this clone: The junction departs from the called germline gene at one end, perhaps through a read error. The chain couples TRBV2 to TRBJ2-3, with TRBD1 matching over 12 bases. This CDR3 has 12 residues. The germline gives CDR1 SNHLY, CDR2 FYNNEI. The CDR3 DNA follows: TGTGCCAGCGAAGACGGGACAGGGGGCGGGCATTTT. This sequence encodes CASEDGTGGGHF.

This chain connects TRBV5-4 to TRBJ2-1, with TRBD2 matching over 12 bases. The germline V gene encodes CDR1 SGHNT and CDR2 YYREEE (reference sequence). The CDR3 contains 15 residues. V lost 7 bases, J lost 9 bases, and 11 bases stayed unmatched. The CDR3 loop reads CASDRWTSGAREQFF. The CDR3 region has the DNA TGTGCCAGCGATAGGTGGACTAGCGGGGCTCGTGAGCAGTTCTTC.

V is TRBV2 and J is TRBJ2-7; 12 nucleotides line up with TRBD1. The CDR3 totals 13 residues. V lost 5 bases and J lost 7; bases outside the gene matches: 3. Looked up from germline, CDR1 is SNHLY and CDR2 is FYNNEI. This CDR3 reads CASSRDRGREQYF. The CDR3 region has the DNA TGTGCCAGCAGTCGGGACAGGGGGCGAGAGCAGTACTTC.

This sequence joins TRBV5-1 and TRBJ2-7; D unclear. Germline CDR1 reads SGHRS; CDR2 reads YFSETQ. V lost 0 bases and J lost 1, with 2 bases in between. The CDR3 contains 12 residues. The CDR3 region has the DNA TGCGCCAGCAGCTTGGCGTCCTACGAGCAGTACTTC. Its protein is CASSLASYEQYF.